This T cell receptor beta chain comes out of a study of multiple sclerosis patients with progressive multifocal leukoencephalopathy. The data were produced by immunoSEQ multiplex PCR, yet TCRdb's version contains in-frame clones alone and is incomplete. The repertoire includes roughly 30,000 clones, approximately 90% of them detected once, and roughly 1.5% sits in the top ten. As for time point: before natalizumab initiation. As to this clone: Antigen: not known.

Trimming took 7 bases from V and 2 from J, leaving 5 bases between them. This CDR3 comprises 11 residues. Germline loops: CDR1 MNHEY, CDR2 SVGAGI. Study results and caveats: Expanded clones at PML onset predated and persisted through natalizumab therapy.

The sequencing input was PBMCs. The receptor comes from a human donor with multiple sclerosis. V is TRBV6-5 and J is TRBJ1-1; D is undetermined. The CDR3 spells CASMGNTEAFF. CDR3 bases: TGTGCCAGCATGGGCAACACTGAAGCTTTCTTT.